The rows below give T cell receptor beta chains drawn from one sample of a study of CD8 T cells in ankylosing spondylitis. TCRdb redid the calling of the 5' RACE reads with MiXCR, one entry per CDR3 protein. Of approximately 250,000 distinct CDR3 sequences detected, 20% to 30% appear once; the ten largest clones hold around 0.58%. Sequencing used blood, either unsorted or a sorted T cell fraction (not recorded which). The receptors originated from a male donor with ankylosing spondylitis or in good health (not recorded which). Both conserved end residues are part of each CDR3. D genes are given only for firm matches. Expanded clones are given a class, and other clones once, few, many or no size at all.

TRBV6-5	TRBJ2-1	15	NA	NA	CASSYGETGKNEQFF	TGTGCCAGCAGTTACGGGGAGACCGGTAAGAATGAGCAGTTCTTC
TRBV2	TRBJ1-6	14	NA	NA	CASSLTERNSPLHF	TGTGCCAGCAGTCTGACGGAGAGGAATTCACCCCTCCACTTT
TRBV20-1	TRBJ2-5	13	NA	NA	CSARDHRQETQYF	TGCAGTGCTAGGGACCACAGACAAGAGACCCAGTACTTC
TRBV10-3	TRBJ2-2	14	NA	NA	CAITPDGNTGELFF	TGTGCCATCACCCCGGACGGGAACACCGGGGAGCTGTTTTTT
TRBV20-1	TRBJ2-7	13	NA	NA	CSAPPGTRGEQYF	TGCAGTGCTCCCCCCGGGACCCGAGGGGAGCAGTACTTC
TRBV2	TRBJ1-2	13	many	NA	CASSEALRDGYTF	TGTGCCAGCAGTGAAGCGCTCAGGGATGGCTACACCTTC
TRBV10-3	TRBJ2-7	11	NA	NA	CAIKGGYEQYF	TGTGCCATCAAAGGCGGATACGAGCAGTACTTC
TRBV30	TRBJ2-5	14	NA	NA	CAWSDTGIRETQYF	TGTGCCTGGAGCGATACAGGGATTCGGGAGACCCAGTACTTC
TRBV20-1	TRBJ2-1	17	many	TRBD2	CSASGYRRTSGMREQFF	TGCAGTGCTAGCGGGTATCGGCGGACTAGCGGGATGCGCGAGCAGTTCTTC
TRBV6-5	TRBJ2-3	15	NA	NA	CASSYSSQGVNTQYF	TGTGCCAGCAGTTACTCGAGTCAGGGTGTGAATACGCAGTATTTT
TRBV3-1	TRBJ2-1	17	few	TRBD2	CASSPRRGGGLYNEQFF	TGTGCCAGCAGCCCCCGGCGCGGGGGGGGCCTCTACAATGAGCAGTTCTTC
TRBV10-3	TRBJ2-1	14	many	TRBD1	CAISSGTGSNEQFF	TGTGCCATCAGTAGCGGGACAGGGTCCAATGAGCAGTTCTTC
TRBV2	TRBJ1-4	14	many	TRBD1	CASRPGQGDEKLFF	TGTGCCAGCCGGCCGGGACAGGGCGATGAAAAACTGTTTTTT
TRBV12-3/TRBV12-4	TRBJ2-5	15	NA	TRBD2	CASSLEAGGPGTQYF	TGTGCCAGCAGTTTGGAAGCGGGGGGGCCAGGGACCCAGTACTTC
TRBV2	TRBJ2-5	15	NA	NA	CASRRTGRNQETQYF	TGTGCCAGCAGGAGAACCGGACGGAACCAAGAGACCCAGTACTTC
TRBV12-3/TRBV12-4	TRBJ1-6	13	NA	NA	CASSPWDGAALHF	TGTGCCAGCAGCCCCTGGGACGGCGCGGCCCTCCACTTT
TRBV12-3/TRBV12-4	TRBJ2-1	11	many	NA	CASSAFNEQFF	TGTGCCAGCAGTGCCTTTAATGAGCAGTTCTTC
TRBV24-1	TRBJ2-2	17	few	TRBD2	CATSGTSGGKDGGELFF	TGTGCCACCAGTGGGACTAGCGGGGGGAAGGACGGCGGGGAGCTGTTTTTT
TRBV6-5	TRBJ2-7	15	few	TRBD2	CASSYSVAGGYEQYF	TGTGCCAGCAGTTACTCAGTCGCGGGGGGGTACGAGCAGTACTTC
TRBV12-3/TRBV12-4	TRBJ2-1	17	many	NA	CASSPDYTQSSYNEQFF	TGTGCCAGCAGTCCGGACTATACCCAAAGCTCCTACAATGAGCAGTTCTTC
TRBV20-1	TRBJ2-5	15	many	TRBD1	CSATPPTGVQETQYF	TGCAGTGCTACTCCCCCGACAGGGGTCCAAGAGACCCAGTACTTC
TRBV29-1	TRBJ2-3	14	few	NA	CSAVGQVITDTQYF	TGCAGCGCCGTAGGGCAGGTCATCACAGATACGCAGTATTTT
TRBV7-9	TRBJ1-1	14	NA	NA	CASSPGPGNTEAFF	TGTGCCAGCAGCCCGGGTCCGGGGAACACTGAAGCTTTCTTT
TRBV10-3	TRBJ1-4	15	NA	TRBD1	CAISESAGGREKLFF	TGTGCCATCAGTGAGTCGGCAGGGGGCCGGGAAAAACTGTTTTTT
TRBV27	TRBJ2-2	15	many	TRBD1	CASKSRGQGLGELFF	TGTGCCAGCAAGAGCCGGGGACAGGGACTCGGGGAGCTGTTTTTT